These 15 T cell receptor beta chains came from one sample sequenced in a study of read filtering for tumor transcriptome and immune sequencing. From roughly 390 ng of RNA, a library with molecular barcoded alpha/delta and beta/gamma adaptors was made. TCRdb used MiXCR to reprocess the reads, holding one entry per CDR3 protein. The data contain tens of thousands of distinct CDR3 sequences, approximately 19% of them singletons. The material sequenced was a population of CD138-negative cells sorted from bone marrow. These receptors were taken from a donor aged 40 or over with multiple myeloma.

This clonotype was picked up many times. The chain combines TRBV5-4 with TRBJ2-5; 12 bases are a match to TRBD2. Losses at the gene ends were 0 bases for V and 2 bases for J; bases not matched to a gene: 2. Germline assignment: CDR1 SGHNT and CDR2 YYREEE (reference sequence). CDR3 length: 16 amino acids. CDR3 amino acids: CASSLGLAGGQETQYF. The CDR3 DNA sequence: TGTGCCAGCAGCTTGGGGCTAGCGGGGGGGCAAGAGACCCAGTACTTC.

This clonotype has at least ten counts. V is TRBV2 and J is TRBJ2-7; 10 nucleotides match TRBD2. Germline-derived CDR1 and CDR2 are SNHLY and FYNNEI. The CDR3 covers 14 residues. The ends lost 5 bases at V and 4 bases at J; junction bases unmatched: 5. The CDR3 sequence is CASSWTSGEYEQYF. CDR3 coding DNA: TGTGCCAGCAGTTGGACTAGCGGAGAATACGAGCAGTACTTC.

This clonotype was seen more than once but under ten times. V is TRBV6-2 or TRBV6-3 and J is TRBJ1-5; D gene unclear. The CDR3 extends over 14 amino acids. Trimming removed 5 bases from V and 4 bases from J, with 12 bases in between. Germline V gene data show CDR1 as MNHEY and CDR2 as SVGEGT. As DNA, the CDR3 is TGTGCCAGCAGTACCATTCGGGGAAATCAGCCCCAGCATTTT. It specifies CASSTIRGNQPQHF.

This chain joins TRBV6-1 and TRBJ1-1; D gene unclear. Germline-derived CDR1 and CDR2 are MNHNS and SASEGT. With 7 bases removed from V and 3 bases from J, the gap between germline ends came to 18 bases. CDR3 length: 15 residues. CDR3 nucleotide sequence: TGTGCCAGCACTCCGATGGACCCGCGGGACACTGAAGCTTTCTTT. Residues: CASTPMDPRDTEAFF.

The chain employs TRBV7-2 and TRBJ1-3; D gene ambiguous. The length of the CDR3 is 15 residues. V gave up 3 bases and J gave up 3 bases, with 12 bases separating them. Per germline, CDR1 SGHTA and CDR2 FQGNSA. CDR3 coding DNA: TGTGCCAGCAGCTTGTCTGGATCGGGTGGAAACACCATATATTTT. Translation: CASSLSGSGGNTIYF.

This clonotype was counted at least ten times. The CDR3 protein is CSAQREANPDTQYF. For the CDR3, the DNA is TGCAGTGCCCAGCGGGAGGCCAACCCAGATACGCAGTATTTT. This chain uses TRBV20-1 with TRBJ2-3; 9 bases are shared with TRBD2. The CDR3 has 14 residues. The trim removed 6 bases at V and 4 bases at J, leaving 8 bases unmatched. The germline V gene has CDR1 DFQATT and CDR2 SNEGSKA (reference sequence).

The table lists this clonotype with many counts. V is TRBV5-1 and J is TRBJ2-7; TRBD1 aligns across 11 bases. The germline V gene has CDR1 SGHRS and CDR2 YFSETQ. Trimming cost V 4 bases and J 1 base; bases outside gene matches: 4. The CDR3 extends over 15 amino acids. The CDR3 DNA follows: TGCGCCAGCAGCAGAGGACAGGGGGCTTCCTACGAGCAGTACTTC. This codes for CASSRGQGASYEQYF.

This clonotype was detected many times. The chain couples TRBV28 to TRBJ2-3, with D maybe TRBD2 (7 bases). V was pared by 5 bases and J by 6 bases, with 18 bases between. Germline values: CDR1 MDHEN, CDR2 SYDVKM. There are 15 residues in the CDR3. The DNA for the CDR3 is TGTGCCAGCAGTCCACACTCGGGGGGCCGGGATACGCAGTATTTT. Residues: CASSPHSGGRDTQYF.

This clonotype has only a few counts. CDR3 DNA sequence: TGCGCCAGCAGCCAAGCTCCTACCAAAAACATTCAGTACTTC. Translating it yields CASSQAPTKNIQYF. The chain joins TRBV4-1 to TRBJ2-4; the D is unclear. V was clipped by 1 base and J by 2 bases, with 6 bases between them. CDR1 is MGHRA and CDR2 is YSYEKL in the germline V gene. CDR3 length: 14 amino acids.

The sample holds many counts of this clonotype. The rearrangement links TRBV18 to TRBJ1-1, with 9 bases matching TRBD1. CDR3 length: 15 residues. V shed 2 bases, J shed 3 bases, and the junction held 4 bases outside the gene matches. In germline, CDR1 is KGHSH, CDR2 LQKENI. The CDR3 DNA follows: TGTGCCAGCTCACCAGGGACAGGGAAGGACACTGAAGCTTTCTTT. Protein: CASSPGTGKDTEAFF. Supplemented by reference TRBV18 and TRBJ1-1, the full variable domain reads NAGVMQNPRHLVRRRGQEARLRCSPMKGHSHVYWYRQLPEEGLKFMVYLQKENIIDESGMPKERFSAEFPKEGPSILRIQQVVRGDSAAYFCASSPGTGKDTEAFFGQGTRLTVV.

This clonotype was seen at least ten times. The chain couples TRBV6-1 to TRBJ2-7; no clear D gene. The CDR3 is 15 amino acids. The V and J ends lost 5 bases and 0 bases respectively, with 14 bases between them. The V gene's germline CDR1 is MNHNS and CDR2 SASEGT. CDR3 DNA: TGTGCCAGCAGTATGCGGACCGCGAGCTCCTACGAGCAGTACTTC. This translates into CASSMRTASSYEQYF.

This clonotype is a singleton in its sample. This may arise from a read error, as a much more abundant clone is one base away. This rearrangement joins TRBV20-1 to TRBJ2-3; D might be TRBD1 (5 bases). The CDR3 runs 15 residues. Germline V gives CDR1 DFQATT, CDR2 SNEGSKA (reference sequence). The V end was cut by 0 bases, the J end by 0 bases, with 10 bases between. The CDR3 reads CSARDRQKSTDTQYF. Written as DNA, the CDR3 is TGCAGTGCTAGAGATCGACAGAAAAGCACAGATACGCAGTATTTT.

This clonotype has a count of ten or more. The V and J genes are TRBV11-2 and TRBJ2-3; 8 nucleotides agree with TRBD1. After removal of 6 bases from V and 0 bases from J, the junction contained 5 bases not matched to a gene. This CDR3 region has 15 residues. Germline V CDR1 and CDR2: SGHAT, FQNNGV. CDR3 nucleotide sequence: TGTGCCAGCAGTTATAGACAGGGGAGCACAGATACGCAGTATTTT. Its translation: CASSYRQGSTDTQYF.

This clonotype showed up many times. The chain is built from TRBV19 and TRBJ2-5; the match to TRBD1 covers 7 bases. This CDR3 spans 15 amino acids. J gave up 0 bases and V 5 bases, and 6 bases lay outside the gene matches. The germline gives CDR1 LNHDA, CDR2 SQIVND (reference sequence). The CDR3 DNA is TGTGCCAGTAGTCTTCAGGGACAGTACCAAGAGACCCAGTACTTC. Translation: CASSLQGQYQETQYF.

This rearrangement joins TRBV28 to TRBJ2-7; maybe TRBD2 (6 bases). Germline V CDR1 and CDR2: MDHEN, SYDVKM. V lost 5 bases to trimming and J lost 3 bases, with 14 bases between them. CDR3 length equals 14 residues. This chain's CDR3 is CASSQGLRFYEQYF. CDR3 coding DNA: TGTGCCAGCAGTCAGGGACTGAGGTTCTACGAGCAGTACTTC.